This TCR beta chain is drawn from a study of blood T cell repertoires in COVID-19. Whole-study context: Italy, Spain and the United States were the sources of the convalescent and acute COVID-19 samples. Sources were T cells, B-cell-depleted T cells, or PBMCs; the material itself was cDNA or gDNA.

CDR3 size: 15 residues. Trimming cost V 6 bases and J 1 base, with 15 bases left between them. Germline V CDR1 and CDR2: SGHRS, YFSETQ. Study processing details: Using reference gene primer amplification, nucleated cell counts were estimated. TCRdb's copy holds only in-frame clones and misses some; the assay was immunoSEQ multiplex PCR. V, J and clone size derive from that table, while D and trimming were established from the DNA sequence. The sample yields 30,000 to 40,000 clones, around 90% seen once. This clone was detected only once. The specimen sequenced was peripheral blood. This clonotype was obtained from a man aged 45 to 65 with active or convalescent COVID-19. This chain connects TRBV5-1 to TRBJ2-3, with a tentative D call TRBD2 (5 bases). As DNA, the CDR3 is TGCGCCAGCAACCCATACCACGGGGGCACAGATACGCAGTATTTT. It codes for CASNPYHGGTDTQYF.